One and the same sample provided the 26 T cell receptor beta chains below, sequenced in a study of T-cell reconstitution after alpha-beta-depleted transplantation in children. As it was prepared, the TCRbeta library received unique molecular identifiers. Each CDR3 protein is one row after TCRdb ran MiXCR on the PCR reads. The table records approximately 300,000 distinct CDR3 sequences, 11% of them present only once. Sample: peripheral blood, taken 180 days after TCRalphabeta/CD19-depleted stem cell transplant. These receptors came from a male patient aged 2-10 years who had a stem cell transplant for chronic granulomatous disease, so the T cells may come from the graft donor.

This clonotype was recorded at least ten times. The genes are TRBV7-9 and TRBJ2-5; D not resolved. Trimming left V 3 bases short and J 5 bases short, with 13 bases between. Germline V gene lookup returns CDR1 SEHNR and CDR2 FQNEAQ (reference sequence). CDR3 length equals 14 residues. The DNA for the CDR3 is TGTGCCAGCAGCTTCGACGGACGGCGGGAGACCCAGTACTTC. Residues: CASSFDGRRETQYF. The full variable domain, rest sourced from reference TRBV7-9 and TRBJ2-5, is DTGVSQNPRHKITKRGQNVTFRCDPISEHNRLYWYRQTLGQGPEFLTYFQNEAQLEKSRLLSDRFSAERPKGSFSTLEIQRTEQGDSAMYLCASSFDGRRETQYFGPGTRLLVL.

This clonotype was detected ten times or more. The chain joins TRBV2 to TRBJ2-2; D possibly uses TRBD1 or TRBD2 (5 bases each). The CDR3 has 15 amino acids. Trimming cost V 7 bases and J 0 bases, with 12 bases left between them. The germline gives CDR1 SNHLY, CDR2 FYNNEI. CDR3 DNA: TGTGCCAGCATGAGATGGGGGACGAACACCGGGGAGCTGTTTTTT. Its translation is CASMRWGTNTGELFF. The full variable domain, in which reference TRBV2 and TRBJ2-2 provide the parts outside the CDR3, is EPEVTQTPSHQVTQMGQEVILRCVPISNHLYFYWYRQILGQKVEFLVSFYNNEISEKSEIFDDQFSVERPDGSNFTLKIRSTKLEDSAMYFCASMRWGTNTGELFFGEGSRLTVL.

This clonotype was recorded many times. The rearrangement uses TRBV28 and TRBJ2-5, with 8 bases fitting TRBD2. Trimming took 3 bases from V and 4 from J; bases not matched to a gene: 10. Germline CDR1 reads MDHEN; CDR2 reads SYDVKM. The CDR3 has 16 residues. CDR3 bases: TGTGCCAGCAGTTTCCCCCCAGCGGGAGCAACAGAGACCCAGTACTTC. Translating it yields CASSFPPAGATETQYF.

There are many counts of this clonotype. The chain carries TRBV7-9 and TRBJ2-7; D is perhaps TRBD1 (6 bases). CDR3 length: 12 residues. V was cut by 3 bases and J by 7 bases, with 10 bases left in between. CDR1 is SEHNR and CDR2 is FQNEAQ in the germline V gene (reference sequence). CDR3 sequence reads: CASSFTGWEQYF. CDR3 nucleotide sequence: TGTGCCAGCAGCTTCACAGGGTGGGAGCAGTACTTC.

In its sample, this clonotype was seen many times. The V call is TRBV7-2, the J call TRBJ2-1, with no clear D. CDR3 length: 17 amino acids. Germline values: CDR1 SGHTA, CDR2 FQGNSA. With 3 bases removed from V and 0 bases from J, the gap between germline ends came to 15 bases. In DNA form, the CDR3 reads TGTGCCAGCAGCTTGACACGGTGGCAGACCTCCTACAATGAGCAGTTCTTC. Protein product: CASSLTRWQTSYNEQFF.

This clonotype was seen at least ten times. The chain is built from TRBV3-1 and TRBJ2-3, with a tentative D call TRBD2 (6 bases). Germline CDR1 is LGHDT and CDR2 is YNNKEL (reference sequence). Trimming shortened V by 1 base and J by 2 bases, and 10 bases separated the two germline ends. The CDR3 extends over 15 amino acids. CDR3 residues: CASSQVAGNTDTQYF. CDR3 DNA: TGTGCCAGCAGCCAAGTGGCGGGGAACACAGATACGCAGTATTTT.

This clonotype has at least ten counts. The chain links TRBV11-1 to TRBJ2-7; the match to TRBD2 covers 14 bases. Germline V CDR1 and CDR2: SGHAT, FQDESV (reference sequence). The CDR3 has 15 residues. With 6 bases clipped from V and 2 bases from J, the junction kept 3 bases outside the gene matches. CDR3 in amino acids: CASSRLAGGTYEQYF. The CDR3 DNA follows: TGTGCCAGCAGTCGACTAGCGGGAGGGACCTACGAGCAGTACTTC.

This clonotype was seen many times. This chain joins TRBV5-6 and TRBJ1-2; a possible D gene is TRBD1 (5 bases). Trimming stripped 5 bases from V and 2 bases from J, with 13 bases between. CDR3 size: 14 residues. Germline CDR1 is SGHDT and CDR2 is YYEEEE. CDR3 sequence reads: CASSSGTGNYGYTF. The CDR3 coding sequence is TGTGCCAGCAGTTCGGGGACGGGAAACTATGGCTACACCTTC.

This clonotype was recorded at least ten times. The CDR3 protein is CASSYSLFQGMEETQYF. The CDR3 region has the DNA TGTGCCAGCAGTTACAGTTTATTTCAAGGGATGGAGGAGACCCAGTACTTC. The chain carries TRBV6-2 or TRBV6-3 and TRBJ2-5, with D unclear. CDR3 size: 17 residues. V was trimmed by 2 bases and J by 5 bases, leaving 21 bases between them. Per germline, CDR1 MNHEY and CDR2 SVGEGT.

This clonotype has ten or more counts. The V call is TRBV20-1, the J call TRBJ2-5, with 10 bases identical to TRBD1. The junction had 12 bases not matched to a gene; V was cut back by 4 bases and J by 10 bases. This CDR3 has 14 amino acids. The germline V gene encodes CDR1 DFQATT and CDR2 SNEGSKA (reference sequence). CDR3 sequence: CSATDGTGDRIQYF. The CDR3, as DNA: TGCAGTGCTACAGACGGGACAGGGGATAGGATCCAGTACTTC.

This clonotype was counted a few times. This rearrangement joins TRBV19 to TRBJ1-2, with a weak D call TRBD1 (6 bases). Trimming stripped 9 bases from V and 11 bases from J, with 13 bases between. CDR1 is LNHDA and CDR2 is SQIVND in the germline V gene (reference sequence). The CDR3 sequence is 10 residues long. The CDR3 here is CARTGRGYTF. In DNA, the CDR3 is TGTGCCAGGACAGGCCGAGGGTACACCTTC.

This clonotype was observed at least ten times. The chain uses TRBV9 and TRBJ2-5, with D unresolved. This CDR3 is 15 amino acids long. V was pared by 1 base and J by 3 bases, with 13 bases between. The V gene's germline CDR1 is SGDLS and CDR2 YYNGEE. The CDR3 DNA follows: TGTGCCAGCAGCGTACTGGATACCGAAAAAGAGACCCAGTACTTC. Its translation: CASSVLDTEKETQYF.

This clonotype was recorded many times. This chain connects TRBV29-1 to TRBJ2-7; tentatively, D is TRBD1 (7 bases). The CDR3 sequence is 12 residues long. V dropped 3 bases and J dropped 4 bases, with 10 bases sitting between them. Germline CDR1 reads SQVTM; CDR2 reads ANQGSEA. The CDR3 DNA reads as TGCAGCGTTGAGACAGGGAGGTACGAGCAGTACTTC. It translates to CSVETGRYEQYF.

This clonotype appeared many times. The J gene is TRBJ1-4, the V gene TRBV5-1; 9 bases are shared with TRBD1. Looked up from germline, CDR1 is SGHRS and CDR2 is YFSETQ. The CDR3 sequence is 14 residues long. With 4 bases clipped from V and 5 bases from J, the junction kept 3 bases outside the gene matches. CDR3 region: CASSSTGGNEKLFF. DNA of the CDR3: TGCGCCAGCAGCAGCACAGGGGGCAATGAAAAACTGTTTTTT.

The sample holds many counts of this clonotype. This sequence joins TRBV18 and TRBJ2-5, with a possible D match to TRBD1 (5 bases). Germline CDR1 reads KGHSH; CDR2 reads LQKENI. The CDR3 has 14 amino acids. The V end lost 4 bases, the J end lost 6 bases, and 15 bases lay between the germline ends. The CDR3 nucleotides read TGTGCCAGCTCACGTGTAGGGGCCACAAAGACCCAGTACTTC. Translation gives CASSRVGATKTQYF.

The table lists this clonotype with many counts. V gene TRBV23-1 combines with J gene TRBJ2-5, with 8 bases aligning to TRBD1. TRBV23-1 is identified as an open reading frame with a role that is uncertain. Trimming removed 4 bases from V and 3 bases from J; junction bases left unmatched: 13. CDR3 size: 17 residues. CDR3 nucleotides: TGCGCCAGCAGTCCCTATTTTGAGGACAGGGAAAAAGAGACCCAGTACTTC. Translating gives CASSPYFEDREKETQYF.

V is TRBV3-1 and J is TRBJ1-2; tentative D call: TRBD1 (5 bases). The CDR3 has 15 residues. The V gene lost 8 bases and the J gene lost 2 bases, with 18 bases spanning the gap. In germline, CDR1 is LGHDT, CDR2 YNNKEL (reference sequence). The CDR3 reads CASLQEGLANYGYTF. CDR3 in DNA: TGTGCCAGCCTTCAAGAGGGGTTGGCGAACTATGGCTACACCTTC.

This clonotype occurred many times. V gene TRBV29-1 combines with J gene TRBJ1-1; D gene ambiguous. This CDR3 spans 12 amino acids. The V gene lost 7 bases and the J gene lost 1 base, with 10 bases spanning the gap. CDR1 is SQVTM, CDR2 ANQGSEA, per germline. This chain's CDR3 is CSAGPENTEAFF. The DNA of the CDR3 is TGCAGCGCCGGCCCGGAGAACACTGAAGCTTTCTTT.

This clonotype occurred many times. The rearrangement uses TRBV18 and TRBJ2-3; D may be TRBD2 (7 bases). The CDR3 runs to 15 residues. Trimming stripped 4 bases from V and 5 bases from J, with 16 bases between. Per germline, CDR1 KGHSH and CDR2 LQKENI. The CDR3 here is CASSQQGLFVDTQYF. CDR3 bases: TGTGCCAGCTCACAACAGGGACTATTCGTAGATACGCAGTATTTT.

This clonotype was detected many times. The chain recombines TRBV12-3 or TRBV12-4 with TRBJ2-7, with D perhaps assigned TRBD1 or TRBD2 (5 bases each). The V end was cut by 7 bases, the J end by 6 bases, with 10 bases between. The CDR3 sequence is 11 residues long. CDR3 residues: CASTGAIEQYF. The DNA of the CDR3 is TGTGCCAGCACCGGGGCCATCGAGCAGTACTTC.

This clonotype was found many times. J is TRBJ2-7 and V is TRBV4-3, with D perhaps given as TRBD1 or TRBD2 (5 bases each). The CDR3 totals 15 residues. Germline V lookup: CDR1 LGHNA, CDR2 YSLEER. With 0 bases removed from V and 6 bases from J, the gap between germline ends came to 15 bases. The CDR3 DNA is TGCGCCAGCAGCCAAGATCTCCGGGACCATTTCGAGCAGTACTTC. Its protein is CASSQDLRDHFEQYF.

This clonotype has ten or more counts. The genes are TRBV2 and TRBJ2-2; a weak D match, TRBD1 (6 bases). Germline assignment: CDR1 SNHLY and CDR2 FYNNEI. CDR3 size: 15 residues. V was shortened by 3 bases and J by 1 base, with 9 bases between the two germline ends. The CDR3 nucleotides read TGTGCCAGCAGTGAGTTACAGGGGAACACCGGGGAGCTGTTTTTT. As protein: CASSELQGNTGELFF.

This clonotype was recorded a few times. The V call is TRBV20-1, the J call TRBJ2-5, with D perhaps matching TRBD1 or TRBD2 (5 bases each). The CDR3 is made up of 15 amino acids. Germline CDR1 DFQATT, CDR2 SNEGSKA (reference sequence). Trimming took off 2 bases at V and 1 base at J, with 14 bases between the two ends. CDR3 amino acids: CSARRAGTPQETQYF. CDR3 nucleotide sequence: TGCAGTGCTAGACGAGCTGGGACCCCCCAAGAGACCCAGTACTTC.

Ten or more counts support this clonotype. V is TRBV5-1 and J is TRBJ2-7, with 8 bases matching TRBD1. Losses at the gene ends were 4 bases for V and 1 base for J; bases not matched to a gene: 10. CDR3 length: 16 amino acids. The germline V gene encodes CDR1 SGHRS and CDR2 YFSETQ. This CDR3 is CASSLRTGQSSYEQYF. CDR3 DNA: TGCGCCAGCAGCCTACGGACAGGGCAGTCGTCCTACGAGCAGTACTTC.

Ten or more counts support this clonotype. The CDR3 sequence is CATSRVTGGAYEQYF. The DNA of the CDR3 is TGTGCCACCAGCAGAGTGACAGGGGGTGCGTACGAGCAGTACTTC. The rearrangement joins TRBV15 to TRBJ2-7; TRBD1 agrees at 9 bases. This CDR3 spans 15 amino acids. CDR1 and CDR2 from the germline V gene are LNHNV and YYDKDF (reference sequence). The J segment lost 4 bases and the V segment lost 1 base, leaving 5 bases of the junction unmatched.

In its sample, this clonotype was seen many times. V usage is TRBV20-1 and J usage is TRBJ2-2, with 13 nucleotides matching TRBD2. The CDR3 spans 15 residues. The germline V gene encodes CDR1 DFQATT and CDR2 SNEGSKA (reference sequence). With 5 bases clipped from V and 4 bases from J, the junction kept 4 bases outside the gene matches. Written as DNA, the CDR3 is TGCAGTGCTGGGACTAGCGGGATGGGCACCGGGGAGCTGTTTTTT. Translating gives CSAGTSGMGTGELFF.